The rows below give T cell receptor beta chains drawn from one sample of a study of cytomegalovirus exposure and HLA in healthy donors. Only in-frame clones appear in the TCRdb table, and some are missing; sequencing was by immunoSEQ multiplex PCR. Among some 150,000 clones listed, roughly 80% were seen once. Material: PBMCs. These receptors originate from a woman aged 50 to 60 in good health and CMV-seropositive. Both conserved end residues are part of each CDR3. A D gene is named only where the DNA matches it firmly. The size entry is marked missing in some rows and otherwise reads once, few, many or a size class.

>TRBJ2-7|TRBV7-9|TRBD2|NA
TGTTCCAGCAGCTCGCTTAGCGGGGACCTCTACGAGCAGTACTTC
CSSSSLSGDLYEQYF
>TRBJ2-4|TRBV5-1|NA|NA
TGCGCCAGCAGCTTGGCCACAGAAGTCAGCATTCAGTACTTC
CASSLATEVSIQYF
>TRBJ1-4|TRBV4-3|TRBD1|NA
TGCGCCAGCAGCCAGTCGGGACAGGTTAGAGGTGAAAAACTGTTTTTT
CASSQSGQVRGEKLFF
>TRBJ2-7|TRBV4-1|TRBD2|NA
TGCGCCAGCAGCCAAGGTAGGGGCGCTGGAGCGGGACCAGGGTCCTACGAGCAGTACTTC
CASSQGRGAGAGPGSYEQYF
>TRBJ1-2|TRBV6-6|TRBD1|NA
TGTGCCAGCACCGGTGGGACAGGGGAAGTGAGCTACACCTTC
CASTGGTGEVSYTF
>TRBJ1-2|TRBV13|TRBD1|once
TGTGCCAGCAGCCCCCGACAGGGAAACTATGGCTACACCTTC
CASSPRQGNYGYTF
>TRBJ2-2|TRBV7-8|TRBD2|NA
TGTGCCAGCAGCTTAGTCGGGGGGGCCGGGGAGCTGTTTTTT
CASSLVGGAGELFF
>TRBJ2-3|TRBV4-3|NA|NA
TGCGCCAGCAGCCAAGTCAATGGCTTCGATACGCAGTATTTT
CASSQVNGFDTQYF
>TRBJ1-3|TRBV4-2|NA|NA
TGTGCCAGCAGCCAACCCTCGGTCTCTGGAAACACCATATATTTT
CASSQPSVSGNTIYF
>TRBJ1-1|TRBV2|TRBD1|NA
TGTGCCAGCAGTCAACAGGGGGGGACTGAAGCTTTCTTT
CASSQQGGTEAFF